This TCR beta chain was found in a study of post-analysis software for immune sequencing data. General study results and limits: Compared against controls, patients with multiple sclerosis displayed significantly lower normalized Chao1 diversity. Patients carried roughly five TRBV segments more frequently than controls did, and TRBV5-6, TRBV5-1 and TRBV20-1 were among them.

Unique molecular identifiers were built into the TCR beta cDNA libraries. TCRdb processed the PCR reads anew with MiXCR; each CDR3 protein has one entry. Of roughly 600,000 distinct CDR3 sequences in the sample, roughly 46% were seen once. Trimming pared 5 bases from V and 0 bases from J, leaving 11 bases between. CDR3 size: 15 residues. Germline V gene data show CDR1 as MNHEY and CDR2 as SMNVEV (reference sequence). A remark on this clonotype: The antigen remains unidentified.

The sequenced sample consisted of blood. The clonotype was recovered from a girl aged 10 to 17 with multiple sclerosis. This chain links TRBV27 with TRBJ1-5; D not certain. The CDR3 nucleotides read TGTGCCAGCAGTCCAGATCTTCATAGCAATCAGCCCCAGCATTTT. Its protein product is CASSPDLHSNQPQHF.